One and the same sample provided the 5 T cell receptor beta chains below, sequenced in a study of molecular identifiers for immune sequencing clone quantification. TCRdb ran MiXCR on the PCR reads and lists one entry per CDR3 protein. The sample records hundreds of thousands of distinct CDR3 sequences, over 20% being singletons. The sequenced material came from naive CD8+ T cells from blood, with Jurkat cell RNA spiked in. Subset denoted: FACS-sorted CD8+CD4-CCR7+CD45RA+ naive T cells. The receptors originated from a human donor in good health. Some libraries in this study had Jurkat cell RNA spiked in.

This clonotype was recorded many times. V gene TRBV5-1 combines with J gene TRBJ2-1; maybe TRBD1 (6 bases). V was clipped by 5 bases and J by 3 bases, with 9 bases between them. In germline, CDR1 is SGHRS, CDR2 YFSETQ. CDR3 length: 13 amino acids. This chain's CDR3 is CASRSDSYNEQFF. CDR3 coding DNA: TGCGCCAGCAGATCGGACAGCTACAATGAGCAGTTCTTC.

The gene calls are TRBV29-1 and TRBJ2-7, with D possibly matching TRBD2 (6 bases). Germline values: CDR1 SQVTM, CDR2 ANQGSEA. The CDR3 spans 11 residues. Trimming cost V 6 bases and J 3 bases, with 9 bases left between them. The CDR3 sequence is CSVGDFYEQYF. CDR3 in DNA: TGCAGCGTGGGGGACTTCTACGAGCAGTACTTC.

At least ten counts were recorded for this clonotype. The chain combines TRBV15 with TRBJ1-5, with TRBD1 as a possible D gene (6 bases). The CDR3 extends over 15 amino acids. CDR1 LNHNV and CDR2 YYDKDF come from the germline V gene (reference sequence). V lost 4 bases and J 6 bases, leaving 16 bases between the germline ends. The CDR3 coding sequence is TGTGCCACCAGCAAGACCGGGACATCGGGTCAGCCCCAGCATTTT. It translates to CATSKTGTSGQPQHF. Variable domain in full (rest from reference TRBV15 and TRBJ1-5): DAMVIQNPRYQVTQFGKPVTLSCSQTLNHNVMYWYQQKSSQAPKLLFHYYDKDFNNEADTPDNFQSRRPNTSFCFLDIRSPGLGDTAMYLCATSKTGTSGQPQHFGDGTRLSIL.

The genes are TRBV7-8 and TRBJ2-3; D possibly corresponds to TRBD1 (6 bases). The germline V gene encodes CDR1 SGHVS and CDR2 FQNEAQ. This CDR3 region has 16 residues. Trimming pared 2 bases from V and 6 bases from J, leaving 18 bases between. The CDR3 nucleotides read TGTGCCAGCAGCTTACTTCCGGGACGGGGACATGATACGCAGTATTTT. Protein product: CASSLLPGRGHDTQYF. The entire variable domain, with the rest obtained from reference TRBV7-8 and TRBJ2-3, is as follows: GAGVSQSPRYKVAKRGQDVALRCDPISGHVSLFWYQQALGQGPEFLTYFQNEAQLDKSGLPSDRFFAERPEGSVSTLKIQRTQQEDSAVYLCASSLLPGRGHDTQYFGPGTRLTVL.

This clonotype was counted a few times. The J gene is TRBJ2-7, the V gene TRBV6-2 or TRBV6-3; D unresolved. The germline CDR1 and CDR2 sequences are MNHEY and SVGEGT. Deletions cut 6 bases from V and 5 bases from J, with 20 bases between. This CDR3 has 15 residues. CDR3 loop: CASSATVSLVHEQYF. The CDR3 nucleotides are TGTGCCAGCAGCGCTACAGTATCCCTCGTGCACGAGCAGTACTTC.